This T cell receptor (beta chain) is from a study of T cells after yellow fever vaccination. Germline CDR1 and CDR2: SQVTM and ANQGSEA. This CDR3 is built from 13 residues. The V and J ends lost 4 bases and 6 bases respectively, with 15 bases between them. MiXCR, run by TCRdb on the 5' RACE reads, gives a single entry per CDR3 protein. The profile shows a few hundred thousand distinct CDR3 sequences, around 6.8% of them singletons. This clonotype has only a few counts. The rearrangement joins TRBV29-1 to TRBJ1-2; D gene uncertain. The starting material was PBMCs, obtained approximately 47 days after the first yellow fever vaccination. This TCR derives from a man younger than 35 who received the YFV17D yellow fever vaccine. The CDR3 is CSVGEGSIDGYTF. CDR3 nucleotides: TGCAGCGTTGGCGAGGGTTCAATCGATGGCTACACCTTC.